This TCR beta chain was sequenced for a study of regulatory T cells in long-lasting Graves disease. Regarding time point: newly diagnosed GD, antithyroid drugs for less than 3 months. From RNA extracted from PBMCs, the TCR library was made. Germline CDR1 and CDR2: DFQATT and SNEGSKA (reference sequence). The V end was cut by 0 bases, the J end by 5 bases, with 13 bases between. This CDR3 is built from 15 residues. Study-wide results and caveats: Among samples with persistent disease, TRBV28, TRBJ1-2 and TRBJ2-5 were favored.

Construction of TCR beta libraries relied on iRepertoire HTBI primers and on Arm-PCR targeting CDR3 regions. TCRdb recomputed calls from the multiplex PCR reads with MiXCR, one row per CDR3 protein. The sample carries 450,000 to 500,000 distinct CDR3 sequences, 15% to 20% recorded once. This clonotype was counted at least ten times. The antigen remains undetermined. These records were also assigned to another study, of T cells in Graves' hyperthyroidism and ophthalmopathy. This second report adds: Uncontrolled infections, other autoimmune diseases, pregnancy or lactation led to exclusion of patients. Each diagnosis drew on symptoms, thyroxine, TRAb, thyroid ultrasound and orbital computed tomography findings. Blood shared most expanded thyroid clonotypes above 0.001.

The clonotype comes from a man aged 40-49 years with Graves disease. The sequenced sample was peripheral blood mononuclear cells (PBMCs), obtained at new diagnosis, from a patient treated with antithyroid drugs. J is TRBJ1-4 and V is TRBV20-1; possibly TRBD1 for D (5 bases). The DNA for the CDR3 is TGCAGTGCTAGAGATTCAGGGCAGAGCAATGAAAAACTGTTTTTT. Amino acids: CSARDSGQSNEKLFF.